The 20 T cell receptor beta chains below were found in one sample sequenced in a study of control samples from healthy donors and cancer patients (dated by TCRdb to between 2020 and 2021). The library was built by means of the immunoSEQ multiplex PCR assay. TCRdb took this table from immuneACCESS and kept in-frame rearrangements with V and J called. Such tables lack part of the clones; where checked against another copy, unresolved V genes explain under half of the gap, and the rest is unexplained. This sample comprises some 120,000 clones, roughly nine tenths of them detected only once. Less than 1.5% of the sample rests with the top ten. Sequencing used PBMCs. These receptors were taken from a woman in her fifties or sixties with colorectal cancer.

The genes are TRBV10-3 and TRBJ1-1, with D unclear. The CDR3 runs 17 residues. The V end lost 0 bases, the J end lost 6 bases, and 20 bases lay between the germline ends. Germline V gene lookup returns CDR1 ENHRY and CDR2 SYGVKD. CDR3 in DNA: TGTGCCATCAGTGAGTCTATGCCCGTGAAGGGTACCGCTGAAGCTTTCTTT. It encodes CAISESMPVKGTAEAFF.

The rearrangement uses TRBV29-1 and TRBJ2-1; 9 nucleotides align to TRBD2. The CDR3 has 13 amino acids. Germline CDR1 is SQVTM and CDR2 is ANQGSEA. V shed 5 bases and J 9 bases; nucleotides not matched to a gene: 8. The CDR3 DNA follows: TGCAGCGTTAGTTCCGCGCGGGAGGGTGAGCAGTTCTTC. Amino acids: CSVSSAREGEQFF.

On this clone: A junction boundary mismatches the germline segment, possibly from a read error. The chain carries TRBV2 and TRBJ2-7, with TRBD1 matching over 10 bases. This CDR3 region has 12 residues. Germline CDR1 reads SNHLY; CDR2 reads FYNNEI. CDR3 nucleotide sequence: TGTGCCAGCAGTGAAGCGGGGGGACAGGGGCACTTC. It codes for CASSEAGGQGHF.

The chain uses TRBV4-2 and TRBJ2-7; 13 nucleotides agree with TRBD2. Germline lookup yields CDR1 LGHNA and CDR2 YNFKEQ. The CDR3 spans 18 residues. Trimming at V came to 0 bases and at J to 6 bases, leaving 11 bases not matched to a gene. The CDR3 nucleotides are TGTGCCAGCAGCCAAGATGGGGGGACTAGCGGGGCCCGGGTCGAGCAGTACTTC. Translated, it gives CASSQDGGTSGARVEQYF.

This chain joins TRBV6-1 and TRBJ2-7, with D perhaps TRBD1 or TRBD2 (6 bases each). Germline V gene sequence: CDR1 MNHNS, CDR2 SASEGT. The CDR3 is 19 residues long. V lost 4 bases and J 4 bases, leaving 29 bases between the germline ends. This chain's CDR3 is CASSGVNTSRGAFSYEQYF. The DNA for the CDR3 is TGTGCCAGCAGTGGCGTGAATACGTCTAGGGGGGCTTTTAGTTACGAGCAGTACTTC.

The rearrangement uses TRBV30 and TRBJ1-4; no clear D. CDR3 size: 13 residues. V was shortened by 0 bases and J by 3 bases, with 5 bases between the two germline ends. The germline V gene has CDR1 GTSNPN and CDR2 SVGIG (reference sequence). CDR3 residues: CAWSVSPNEKLFF. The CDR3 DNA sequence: TGTGCCTGGAGTGTTTCCCCTAATGAAAAACTGTTTTTT.

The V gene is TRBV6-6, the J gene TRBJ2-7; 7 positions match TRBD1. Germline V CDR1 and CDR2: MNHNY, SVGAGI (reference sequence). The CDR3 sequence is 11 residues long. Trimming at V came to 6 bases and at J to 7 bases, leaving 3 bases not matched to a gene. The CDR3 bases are TGTGCCAGCAGAGCCAGGGGGGAGCAGTACTTC. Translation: CASRARGEQYF.

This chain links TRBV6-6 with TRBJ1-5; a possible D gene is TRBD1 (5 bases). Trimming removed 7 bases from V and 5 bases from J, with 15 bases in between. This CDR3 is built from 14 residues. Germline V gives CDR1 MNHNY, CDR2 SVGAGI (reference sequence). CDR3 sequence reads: CASNLSGDYQPQHF. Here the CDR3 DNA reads TGTGCCAGCAACCTCAGCGGGGACTATCAGCCCCAGCATTTT.

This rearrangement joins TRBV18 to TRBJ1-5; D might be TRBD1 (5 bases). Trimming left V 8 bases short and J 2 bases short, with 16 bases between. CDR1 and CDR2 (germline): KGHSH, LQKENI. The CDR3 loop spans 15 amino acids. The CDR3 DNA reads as TGTGCCAGCGCTACGACAGCTGAGGGCAATCAGCCCCAGCATTTT. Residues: CASATTAEGNQPQHF.

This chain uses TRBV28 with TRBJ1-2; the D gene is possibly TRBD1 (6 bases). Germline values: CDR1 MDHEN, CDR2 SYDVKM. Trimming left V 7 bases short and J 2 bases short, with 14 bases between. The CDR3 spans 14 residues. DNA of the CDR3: TGTGCCAGCACCCCCGGGGGGCGAAACTATGGCTACACCTTC. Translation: CASTPGGRNYGYTF.

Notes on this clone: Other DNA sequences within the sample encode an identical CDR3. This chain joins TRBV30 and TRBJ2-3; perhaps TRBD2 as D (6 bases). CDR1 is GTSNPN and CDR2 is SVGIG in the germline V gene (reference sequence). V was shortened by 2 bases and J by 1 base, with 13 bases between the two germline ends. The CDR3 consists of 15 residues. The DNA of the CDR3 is TGTGCCTGGAGTCAAGTCGGCGGGGGCACAGATACGCAGTATTTT. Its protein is CAWSQVGGGTDTQYF. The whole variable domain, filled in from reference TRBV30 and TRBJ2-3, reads SQTIHQWPATLVQPVGSPLSLECTVEGTSNPNLYWYRQAAGRGLQLLFYSVGIGQISSEVPQNLSASRPQDRQFILSSKKLLLSDSGFYLCAWSQVGGGTDTQYFGPGTRLTVL.

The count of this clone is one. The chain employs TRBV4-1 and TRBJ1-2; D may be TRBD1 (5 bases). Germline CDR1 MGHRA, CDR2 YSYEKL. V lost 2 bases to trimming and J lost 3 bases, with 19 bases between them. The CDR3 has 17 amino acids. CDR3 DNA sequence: TGCGCCAGCAGCCAAAGATTGGGGGGTTCTTTGGACTATGGCTACACCTTC. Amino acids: CASSQRLGGSLDYGYTF.

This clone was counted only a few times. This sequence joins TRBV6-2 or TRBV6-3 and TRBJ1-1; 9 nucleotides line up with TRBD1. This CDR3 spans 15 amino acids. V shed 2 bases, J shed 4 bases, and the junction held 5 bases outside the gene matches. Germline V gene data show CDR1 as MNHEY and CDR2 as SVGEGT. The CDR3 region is CASSYGDRDVTEAFF. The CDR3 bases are TGTGCCAGCAGTTACGGGGACAGGGATGTCACTGAAGCTTTCTTT.

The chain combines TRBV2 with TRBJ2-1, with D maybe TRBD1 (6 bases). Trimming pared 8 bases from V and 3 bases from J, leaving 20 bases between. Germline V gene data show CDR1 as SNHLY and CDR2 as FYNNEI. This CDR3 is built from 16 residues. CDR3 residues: CASGESGTRGYNEQFF. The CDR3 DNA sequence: TGTGCCAGCGGAGAGTCCGGGACACGGGGCTACAATGAGCAGTTCTTC.

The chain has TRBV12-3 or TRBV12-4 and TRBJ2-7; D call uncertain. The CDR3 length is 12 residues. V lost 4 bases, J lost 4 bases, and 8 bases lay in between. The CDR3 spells CASSYLEYEQYF. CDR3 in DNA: TGTGCCAGCAGTTATCTGGAATACGAGCAGTACTTC.

CDR3 protein: CASSSPGAEAFF. CDR3 DNA: TGTGCCAGCAGTAGTCCGGGGGCTGAAGCTTTCTTT. The V gene is TRBV27, the J gene TRBJ1-1, with a weak D call TRBD1 (5 bases). Germline loops: CDR1 MNHEY, CDR2 SMNVEV (reference sequence). CDR3 length equals 12 residues. V lost 5 bases to trimming and J lost 6 bases, with 10 bases between them.

The CDR3 loop reads CASSHGTSVEQFF. CDR3 sequence (DNA): TGTGCCAGCAGCCACGGGACTAGCGTTGAGCAGTTCTTC. The chain links TRBV6-5 to TRBJ2-1; 10 nucleotides align to TRBD2. The CDR3 is 13 residues long. Germline lookup yields CDR1 MNHEY and CDR2 SVGAGI. V trimming: 6 bases; J trimming: 9 bases; junction bases outside the gene matches: 5.

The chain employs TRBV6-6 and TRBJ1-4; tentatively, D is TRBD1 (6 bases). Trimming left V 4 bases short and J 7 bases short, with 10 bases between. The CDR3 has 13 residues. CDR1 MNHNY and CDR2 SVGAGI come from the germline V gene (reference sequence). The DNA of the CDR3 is TGTGCCAGCAGTTCCGACAGGTCTGAAAAACTGTTTTTT. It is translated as CASSSDRSEKLFF.

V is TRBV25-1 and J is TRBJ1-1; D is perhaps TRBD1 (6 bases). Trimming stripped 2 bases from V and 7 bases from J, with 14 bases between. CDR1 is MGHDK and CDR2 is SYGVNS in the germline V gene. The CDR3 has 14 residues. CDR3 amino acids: CASSEVNREFEAFF. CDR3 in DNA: TGTGCCAGCAGTGAAGTCAACAGGGAATTTGAAGCTTTCTTT. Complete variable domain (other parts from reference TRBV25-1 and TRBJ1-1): EADIYQTPRYLVIGTGKKITLECSQTMGHDKMYWYQQDPGMELHLIHYSYGVNSTEKGDLSSESTVSRIRTEHFPLTLESARPSHTSQYLCASSEVNREFEAFFGQGTRLTVV.

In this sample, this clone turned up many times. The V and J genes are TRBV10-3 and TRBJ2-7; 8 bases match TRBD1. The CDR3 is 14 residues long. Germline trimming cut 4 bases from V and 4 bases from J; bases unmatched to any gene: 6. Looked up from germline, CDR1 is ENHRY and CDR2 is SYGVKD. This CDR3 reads CAISGTGGGYEQYF. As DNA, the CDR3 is TGTGCCATCAGTGGAACAGGGGGTGGTTACGAGCAGTACTTC.